The 20 T cell receptor beta chains below all came from one sample that was sequenced in a study of blood T cell repertoires in COVID-19. Libraries were prepared by immunoSEQ multiplex PCR; TCRdb keeps only in-frame clonotypes and omits some of them. Here the sample spans about 120,000 clones, 78% being singletons. The specimen sequenced was peripheral blood. These receptors all stem from a man aged 70 or older with acute or convalescent COVID-19.

This clone was recorded a few times. This chain joins TRBV7-3 and TRBJ2-1; 8 nucleotides align to TRBD2. The CDR3 totals 15 residues. The V gene's germline CDR1 is SGHTA and CDR2 FQGTGA. V was clipped by 5 bases and J by 6 bases; unmatched bases: 9. CDR3 in DNA: TGTGCCAGCAGCCACAGGCGGGGGGCCCTCAATGAGCAGTTCTTC. Translating it yields CASSHRRGALNEQFF.

This clone has a single count. The genes are TRBV3-1 (or the pseudogene TRBV3-2) and TRBJ1-1, with 10 bases lining up with TRBD1. The germline V gene has CDR1 LGHDT and CDR2 YNNKEL (reference sequence). The CDR3 length is 16 residues. V shed 3 bases and J 2 bases; nucleotides not matched to a gene: 6. The CDR3 bases are TGTGCCAGCAGCCAGGGGACAGGGGCTGCTAACACTGAAGCTTTCTTT. Translated, it gives CASSQGTGAANTEAFF.

The chain couples TRBV7-2 to TRBJ1-1; D is undetermined. Per the germline V gene, CDR1 is SGHTA and CDR2 is FQGNSA. Trimming cost V 6 bases and J 0 bases, with 11 bases left between them. The CDR3 is 14 amino acids. This CDR3 is CASRRLTVNTEAFF. As DNA, the CDR3 is TGTGCCAGCAGGAGACTGACGGTGAACACTGAAGCTTTCTTT.

The gene calls are TRBV5-1 and TRBJ2-3, with D perhaps matching TRBD1 (6 bases). CDR3 length: 15 amino acids. Trimming took 7 bases from V and 0 from J, leaving 15 bases between them. From germline, CDR1 is SGHRS and CDR2 YFSETQ. The CDR3 spells CASRLWGPSTDTQYF. CDR3 bases: TGCGCCAGCCGACTCTGGGGGCCTAGCACAGATACGCAGTATTTT.

This clone has just a few counts. This chain uses TRBV4-1 with TRBJ1-2; D is ambiguous. V was pared by 4 bases and J by 0 bases, with 12 bases between. The CDR3 extends over 15 amino acids. CDR1 is MGHRA and CDR2 is YSYEKL in the germline V gene. CDR3 nucleotides: TGCGCCAGCAGCCCCCAACAGATAGCTAACTATGGCTACACCTTC. Translated, it gives CASSPQQIANYGYTF.

The chain couples TRBV4-2 to TRBJ2-2; D gene uncertain. Germline lookup yields CDR1 LGHNA and CDR2 YNFKEQ. The CDR3 length is 14 residues. V shed 7 bases and J shed 0 bases, with 9 bases lying between them. The CDR3 sequence: CASMFISNTGELFF. The CDR3 DNA sequence: TGTGCCAGCATGTTTATTTCGAACACCGGGGAGCTGTTTTTT.

With regard to this clone: This sample also contains other DNA sequences that code for the same CDR3. The chain couples TRBV5-5 to TRBJ2-7, with 10 bases matching TRBD1. V was clipped by 2 bases and J by 3 bases; unmatched bases: 2. The CDR3 spans 14 residues. From germline, CDR1 is SGHKS and CDR2 YYEKEE (reference sequence). CDR3 in DNA: TGTGCCAGCAGCTTCGGGACAGGGGACTACGAGCAGTACTTC. Residues: CASSFGTGDYEQYF.

The chain has TRBV5-1 and TRBJ1-1, with 7 bases fitting TRBD1. Germline V gives CDR1 SGHRS, CDR2 YFSETQ. The CDR3 is 13 residues long. With 4 bases clipped from V and 1 base from J, the junction kept 1 base outside the gene matches. The CDR3 sequence is CASSEGANTEAFF. The CDR3 coding sequence is TGCGCCAGCAGCGAGGGGGCGAACACTGAAGCTTTCTTT. Complete variable domain (other parts from reference TRBV5-1 and TRBJ1-1): KAGVTQTPRYLIKTRGQQVTLSCSPISGHRSVSWYQQTPGQGLQFLFEYFSETQRNKGNFPGRFSGRQFSNSRSEMNVSTLELGDSALYLCASSEGANTEAFFGQGTRLTVV.

The chain has TRBV4-1 and TRBJ1-1; D is undetermined. Germline V gives CDR1 MGHRA, CDR2 YSYEKL. This CDR3 has 14 residues. The V end lost 3 bases, the J end lost 7 bases, and 15 bases lay between the germline ends. The CDR3 sequence is CASSQTGERGEAFF. As DNA, the CDR3 is TGCGCCAGCAGCCAGACCGGAGAAAGAGGTGAAGCTTTCTTT.

The chain carries TRBV29-1 and TRBJ1-5; perhaps TRBD1 as D (6 bases). Per germline, CDR1 SQVTM and CDR2 ANQGSEA. The CDR3 sequence is 12 residues long. Trimming cost V 6 bases and J 9 bases, with 15 bases left between them. The CDR3 nucleotides are TGCAGCGTAGGGGGGGCTTCTGGGCCCCAGCATTTT. This sequence encodes CSVGGASGPQHF.

The J gene is TRBJ1-2, the V gene TRBV29-1, with a weak D call TRBD1 (5 bases). V lost 7 bases to trimming and J lost 3 bases, with 12 bases between them. The CDR3 covers 12 residues. CDR1 is SQVTM, CDR2 ANQGSEA, per germline. The CDR3 region is CSALDSDYGYTF. The CDR3 nucleotides read TGCAGCGCCCTAGACAGTGACTATGGCTACACCTTC.

This clone occurred a few times. The V gene is TRBV9, the J gene TRBJ1-2; TRBD1 might be the D (5 bases). This CDR3 has 14 residues. V was pared by 1 base and J by 3 bases, with 10 bases between. CDR1 is SGDLS and CDR2 is YYNGEE in the germline V gene. CDR3 loop: CASSVMEQDYGYTF. The CDR3 DNA follows: TGTGCCAGCAGCGTAATGGAACAGGACTATGGCTACACCTTC.

The CDR3 protein is CASSQEGQATDTQYF. Written as DNA, the CDR3 is TGTGCCAGCAGCCAAGAAGGCCAGGCTACAGATACGCAGTATTTT. This sequence joins TRBV4-2 and TRBJ2-3; D call uncertain. Between the trimmed V and J ends, which lost 0 bases and 3 bases, there was a span of 10 bases. CDR3 size: 15 residues. Germline V gene lookup returns CDR1 LGHNA and CDR2 YNFKEQ.

A few counts support this clone. The chain recombines TRBV14 with TRBJ2-1; 7 bases match TRBD2. Germline CDR1 is SGHDN and CDR2 is FVKESK. CDR3 length: 16 residues. V trimming: 0 bases; J trimming: 1 base; junction bases outside the gene matches: 3. As DNA, the CDR3 is TGTGCCAGCAGCCAAGATTGGGGGGGATCCTACAATGAGCAGTTCTTC. Its protein product is CASSQDWGGSYNEQFF.

For the CDR3, the DNA is TGTGCCAGCAGGGGGTGGACAGGTAGCTCTGGAAACACCATATATTTT. This codes for CASRGWTGSSGNTIYF. The chain combines TRBV28 with TRBJ1-3, with TRBD1 matching over 7 bases. After removal of 6 bases from V and 0 bases from J, the junction contained 8 bases not matched to a gene. CDR3 length: 16 amino acids. Germline CDR1 is MDHEN and CDR2 is SYDVKM.

V usage is TRBV11-2 and J usage is TRBJ1-2; possible D gene TRBD1, 6 bases. This CDR3 region has 18 residues. V was cut by 8 bases and J by 0 bases, with 25 bases left in between. Per the germline V gene, CDR1 is SGHAT and CDR2 is FQNNGV. Here the CDR3 reads CASHGGGPGTLANYGYTF. The CDR3 DNA reads as TGTGCCAGCCATGGGGGCGGGCCCGGGACACTCGCTAACTATGGCTACACCTTC.

V usage is TRBV6-2 or TRBV6-3 and J usage is TRBJ2-7; D not resolved. Looked up from germline, CDR1 is MNHEY and CDR2 is SVGEGT. The CDR3 length is 14 residues. V was clipped by 2 bases and J by 4 bases, with 12 bases between them. The CDR3 here is CASSYGLSRYEQYF. CDR3 sequence (DNA): TGTGCCAGCAGTTACGGGCTATCCCGTTACGAGCAGTACTTC.

This chain connects TRBV7-9 to TRBJ1-2, with D maybe TRBD1 (5 bases). V shed 5 bases and J shed 0 bases, with 19 bases lying between them. CDR3 length: 17 residues. In germline, CDR1 is SEHNR, CDR2 FQNEAQ (reference sequence). The chain's CDR3 is CASSAQRRTPTNYGYTF. The CDR3 coding sequence is TGTGCCAGCAGCGCCCAGAGGCGGACACCGACTAACTATGGCTACACCTTC.

This chain connects TRBV5-1 to TRBJ2-3; no firm D call. Germline-derived CDR1 and CDR2 are SGHRS and YFSETQ. This CDR3 has 13 residues. The V and J ends lost 0 bases and 4 bases respectively, with 6 bases between them. The CDR3 nucleotides are TGCGCCAGCAGCTTGGTCGTCGCAGATACGCAGTATTTT. Protein sequence: CASSLVVADTQYF.

Worth noting for this clone: The junction differs from germline at one of its ends, possibly a read error. The genes are TRBV4-1 and TRBJ1-5, with D uncertain. The CDR3 consists of 17 residues. Germline CDR1 is MGHRA and CDR2 is YSYEKL. The CDR3 here is CASNQGGAGWSNQPQHF. The CDR3 nucleotides read TGCGCCAGCAACCAAGGTGGCGCCGGGTGGTCCAATCAGCCCCAGCATTTT.